This T cell receptor (beta chain) was recorded in a study of T cell clones after liver transplantation. CDR3 length: 13 amino acids. The V gene's germline CDR1 is SGHDN and CDR2 FVKESK. Deletions cut 0 bases from V and 12 bases from J, with 9 bases between. Method: immunoSEQ multiplex PCR; TCRdb's copy keeps in-frame clones and lacks some. This sample has 50,000 to 60,000 clones, with roughly 70% found just once. The chain couples TRBV14 to TRBJ1-6; no clear D gene. The specimen was CD4+ T cells from blood, collected at the roughly 16-month timepoint. This TCR came from a human patient who received a liver transplant. Some T cells here may be from the graft donor. DNA of the CDR3: TGTGCCAGCAGCCAAGAAGGCAGGCTACCCCTCCACTTT. As protein: CASSQEGRLPLHF. The variable domain in full, with the rest retrieved from reference TRBV14 and TRBJ1-6, is EAGVTQFPSHSVIEKGQTVTLRCDPISGHDNLYWYRRVMGKEIKFLLHFVKESKQDESGMPNNRFLAERTGGTYSTLKVQPAELEDSGVYFCASSQEGRLPLHFGNGTRLTVT.